The 22 T cell receptor beta chains reported below all come from one sample, sequenced in a study of cytomegalovirus exposure and HLA in healthy donors. Generated by immunoSEQ multiplex PCR, the TCRdb table keeps only in-frame clones and is missing some. The table has around 130,000 clones, roughly 91% seen once. Sequences were obtained from PBMCs. All receptors come from a man in his thirties or forties in good health and CMV-seronegative.

The rearrangement links TRBV18 to TRBJ1-1; D is ambiguous. The CDR3 covers 14 residues. V lost 0 bases and J 7 bases, leaving 12 bases between the germline ends. The V gene's germline CDR1 is KGHSH and CDR2 LQKENI. CDR3 amino acids: CASSPPSGLYEAFF. In DNA form, the CDR3 reads TGTGCCAGCTCACCACCGAGCGGGCTTTATGAAGCTTTCTTT.

The genes are TRBV4-1 and TRBJ2-7; 14 bases match TRBD2. Germline trimming cut 0 bases from V and 3 bases from J; bases unmatched to any gene: 7. This CDR3 is built from 18 residues. The V gene's germline CDR1 is MGHRA and CDR2 YSYEKL. CDR3 DNA: TGCGCCAGCAGCCAAGAGGTAGGGACTAGCGGGGGAATCTACGAGCAGTACTTC. Its translation is CASSQEVGTSGGIYEQYF.

The chain recombines TRBV7-2 with TRBJ2-7; D remains ambiguous. Germline V lookup: CDR1 SGHTA, CDR2 FQGNSA. This CDR3 spans 14 amino acids. V was trimmed by 5 bases and J by 2 bases, leaving 13 bases between them. The CDR3 DNA reads as TGTGCCAGCAGCCCAAGTCCATTAGCCTACGAGCAGTACTTC. Its protein is CASSPSPLAYEQYF.

Written as DNA, the CDR3 is TGTGCCAGTAGTATGAGAAGAGATCAGCCCCAGCATTTT. Protein product: CASSMRRDQPQHF. The J gene is TRBJ1-5, the V gene TRBV19; D call uncertain. With 3 bases removed from V and 5 bases from J, the gap between germline ends came to 8 bases. Germline loops: CDR1 LNHDA, CDR2 SQIVND (reference sequence). The CDR3 covers 13 residues.

The CDR3 DNA follows: TGTGCCAGCAGTTTAACTAGCGGGGGCCAAGAGACCCAGTACTTC. Residues: CASSLTSGGQETQYF. The V gene is TRBV27, the J gene TRBJ2-5; TRBD2 matches 11 bases. With V trimmed by 2 bases and J by 1 base, 0 bases remained unmatched. The germline V gene has CDR1 MNHEY and CDR2 SMNVEV (reference sequence). The CDR3 totals 15 residues.

This clone appeared once. The chain uses TRBV6-1 and TRBJ1-2, with 7 nucleotides matching TRBD1. Germline lookup yields CDR1 MNHNS and CDR2 SASEGT. J lost 3 bases, V lost 4 bases, and 5 bases had no gene match. The CDR3 runs to 14 residues. In nucleotides, the CDR3 is TGTGCCAGCAGTGGGACAGGACGCTACTATGGCTACACCTTC. This sequence encodes CASSGTGRYYGYTF.

The J gene is TRBJ2-5, the V gene TRBV18; D ambiguous. This CDR3 has 11 residues. Germline assignment: CDR1 KGHSH and CDR2 LQKENI. The V and J ends lost 8 bases and 5 bases respectively, with 9 bases between them. The CDR3 spells CASQAGETQYF. CDR3 sequence (DNA): TGTGCCAGCCAGGCTGGTGAGACCCAGTACTTC.

This clone was counted between two and nine times. V and J are TRBV6-4 and TRBJ2-3, with no clear D. V shed 0 bases and J shed 4 bases, with 11 bases lying between them. This CDR3 is built from 15 residues. CDR1 and CDR2 from the germline V gene are MRHNA and SNTAGT. This CDR3 reads CASSDSNLGADTQYF. The CDR3 region has the DNA TGTGCCAGCAGTGACTCGAACTTAGGAGCAGATACGCAGTATTTT.

The chain links TRBV4-1 to TRBJ2-7; D remains ambiguous. This CDR3 spans 13 amino acids. CDR1 MGHRA and CDR2 YSYEKL come from the germline V gene. V was clipped by 1 base and J by 5 bases, with 9 bases between them. This CDR3 is CASSQAICDEQYF. CDR3 DNA sequence: TGCGCCAGCAGCCAAGCGATCTGCGACGAGCAGTACTTC.

The chain has TRBV6-5 and TRBJ1-1, with D tentatively TRBD1 (5 bases). The V end lost 5 bases, the J end lost 1 base, and 14 bases lay between the germline ends. Germline V gene data show CDR1 as MNHEY and CDR2 as SVGAGI. This CDR3 is 15 amino acids long. The CDR3 loop is CASSGPDRKNTEAFF. As DNA, the CDR3 is TGTGCCAGCAGTGGCCCCGACAGAAAGAACACTGAAGCTTTCTTT.

The chain has TRBV7-2 and TRBJ1-1; D gene uncertain. CDR3 length equals 14 residues. Germline V gives CDR1 SGHTA, CDR2 FQGNSA. V lost 4 bases to trimming and J lost 1 base, with 10 bases between them. This chain's CDR3 is CASSSHGGNTEAFF. The DNA for the CDR3 is TGTGCCAGCAGCTCACACGGAGGGAACACTGAAGCTTTCTTT.

The chain links TRBV27 to TRBJ2-7, with a possible D match to TRBD2 (8 bases). Per germline, CDR1 MNHEY and CDR2 SMNVEV (reference sequence). This CDR3 is built from 17 residues. V lost 4 bases and J 3 bases, leaving 22 bases between the germline ends. CDR3 amino acids: CASSSSGGGRGDYEQYF. The CDR3 DNA follows: TGTGCCAGCAGTTCGTCCGGGGGGGGCAGGGGGGACTACGAGCAGTACTTC.

The rearrangement links TRBV28 to TRBJ1-6; 9 bases map to TRBD1. Germline CDR1 MDHEN, CDR2 SYDVKM. The J segment lost 9 bases and the V segment lost 7 bases, leaving 7 bases of the junction unmatched. The CDR3 is made up of 14 amino acids. CDR3 DNA: TGTGCCAGCACCCTCCGACAGGGGGGTTCACCCCTCCACTTT. Translation gives CASTLRQGGSPLHF.

The genes are TRBV19 and TRBJ2-1; 7 bases align to TRBD1. CDR3 length: 13 residues. CDR1 is LNHDA and CDR2 is SQIVND in the germline V gene (reference sequence). Losses at the gene ends were 6 bases for V and 4 bases for J; bases not matched to a gene: 3. The CDR3 here is CASRPGGYNEQFF. The CDR3 DNA sequence: TGTGCCAGTAGGCCAGGGGGATACAATGAGCAGTTCTTC.

The V gene is TRBV6-5, the J gene TRBJ1-1; D gene unclear. The CDR3 is 15 residues long. Trimming left V 5 bases short and J 4 bases short, with 17 bases between. Germline V CDR1 and CDR2: MNHEY, SVGAGI. CDR3 nucleotide sequence: TGTGCCAGCAGTCCCCTGACTAGGCGTGCCACTGAAGCTTTCTTT. Amino acid sequence: CASSPLTRRATEAFF.

The chain carries TRBV2 and TRBJ2-1; TRBD2 aligns across 11 bases. CDR1 is SNHLY and CDR2 is FYNNEI in the germline V gene. The CDR3 runs to 14 residues. Trimming at V came to 6 bases and at J to 10 bases, leaving 8 bases not matched to a gene. The CDR3 sequence: CASRETSGDGEQFF. The CDR3, as DNA: TGTGCCAGCAGGGAGACTAGCGGGGACGGGGAGCAGTTCTTC. Together with reference TRBV2 and TRBJ2-1, the CDR3 gives the full variable domain: EPEVTQTPSHQVTQMGQEVILRCVPISNHLYFYWYRQILGQKVEFLVSFYNNEISEKSEIFDDQFSVERPDGSNFTLKIRSTKLEDSAMYFCASRETSGDGEQFFGPGTRLTVL.

The chain combines TRBV6-5 with TRBJ1-3; the D is unclear. This CDR3 has 16 amino acids. Trimming removed 3 bases from V and 1 base from J, with 13 bases in between. Per the germline V gene, CDR1 is MNHEY and CDR2 is SVGAGI. In DNA, the CDR3 is TGTGCCAGCAGTTATGATCTAGCGGGGTCTGGAAACACCATATATTTT. Translating it yields CASSYDLAGSGNTIYF.

The chain uses TRBV18 and TRBJ1-1, with 8 bases matching TRBD1. The CDR3 loop spans 15 amino acids. Germline V lookup: CDR1 KGHSH, CDR2 LQKENI. V shed 3 bases and J 5 bases; nucleotides not matched to a gene: 8. The DNA for the CDR3 is TGTGCCAGCTCACCCTCAGGGGGCGCGGGGACTGAAGCTTTCTTT. This translates into CASSPSGGAGTEAFF. The whole variable domain, remainder taken from reference TRBV18 and TRBJ1-1, is NAGVMQNPRHLVRRRGQEARLRCSPMKGHSHVYWYRQLPEEGLKFMVYLQKENIIDESGMPKERFSAEFPKEGPSILRIQQVVRGDSAAYFCASSPSGGAGTEAFFGQGTRLTVV.

This chain connects TRBV5-1 to TRBJ2-2, with D unresolved. V was cut by 3 bases and J by 7 bases, with 16 bases left in between. This CDR3 contains 15 residues. Germline loops: CDR1 SGHRS, CDR2 YFSETQ. As DNA, the CDR3 is TGCGCCAGCAGCTCCCAGAGACAAGCCGACGGGGAGCTGTTTTTT. Translated, it gives CASSSQRQADGELFF.

J is TRBJ1-1 and V is TRBV7-9; 7 bases line up with TRBD1. CDR1 is SEHNR and CDR2 is FQNEAQ in the germline V gene (reference sequence). J gave up 8 bases and V 5 bases, and 8 bases lay outside the gene matches. The CDR3 contains 13 residues. As DNA, the CDR3 is TGTGCCAGCAGCCTAGGGTCGGGACAGGAAGCTTTCTTT. It is translated as CASSLGSGQEAFF.

This sequence joins TRBV7-2 and TRBJ2-7; D unresolved. The CDR3 extends over 14 amino acids. Per the germline V gene, CDR1 is SGHTA and CDR2 is FQGNSA. Trimming cost V 4 bases and J 2 bases, with 12 bases left between them. This CDR3 reads CASSSPGSTYEQYF. In DNA, the CDR3 is TGTGCCAGCAGCTCCCCCGGTTCTACCTACGAGCAGTACTTC. Looking up the rest from reference TRBV7-2 and TRBJ2-7 gives the full variable domain: GAGVSQSPSNKVTEKGKDVELRCDPISGHTALYWYRQSLGQGLEFLIYFQGNSAPDKSGLPSDRFSAERTGGSVSTLTIQRTQQEDSAVYLCASSSPGSTYEQYFGPGTRLTVT.

This chain links TRBV6-5 with TRBJ1-6, with TRBD1 identical over 8 bases. Germline trimming cut 5 bases from V and 6 bases from J; bases unmatched to any gene: 6. Germline CDR1 is MNHEY and CDR2 is SVGAGI. CDR3 size: 15 residues. The chain's CDR3 is CASSIRGPGNSPLHF. CDR3 DNA sequence: TGTGCCAGCAGTATCAGGGGGCCGGGTAATTCACCCCTCCACTTT.